This TCR beta chain was captured by sequencing in a study of PD-L1 blockade in urothelial cancer. Whole-study context: Bladder-origin urothelial cancer in males covered about 90% of the 29 patients. General study points: At 3 weeks on treatment, tumor-associated clones expanded more with durable benefit.

The time point is: pretreatment peripheral blood. Measured with immunoSEQ multiplex PCR; TCRdb has only the in-frame clones, and not every one. Seen here are 70,000 to 95,000 clones, 65% to 85% observed once, and the top ten hold roughly 2%. A word on this clone: Its target is unknown.

The V gene end was trimmed by 4 bases and the J gene end by 2 bases; junction bases not matched to a gene: 14. The V gene's germline CDR1 is SGHDT and CDR2 YYEEEE. The CDR3 runs to 19 residues. The rearrangement uses TRBV5-6 and TRBJ2-2; 10 bases agree with TRBD2. The input for sequencing was PBMCs, taken around atezolizumab (anti-PD-L1) treatment. This TCR was sampled from a man in his sixties with urothelial cancer. As DNA, the CDR3 is TGTGCCAGCAGCCGGCGTATACACGGGACTAGCGCAAACACCGGGGAGCTGTTTTTT. Translated, it gives CASSRRIHGTSANTGELFF.